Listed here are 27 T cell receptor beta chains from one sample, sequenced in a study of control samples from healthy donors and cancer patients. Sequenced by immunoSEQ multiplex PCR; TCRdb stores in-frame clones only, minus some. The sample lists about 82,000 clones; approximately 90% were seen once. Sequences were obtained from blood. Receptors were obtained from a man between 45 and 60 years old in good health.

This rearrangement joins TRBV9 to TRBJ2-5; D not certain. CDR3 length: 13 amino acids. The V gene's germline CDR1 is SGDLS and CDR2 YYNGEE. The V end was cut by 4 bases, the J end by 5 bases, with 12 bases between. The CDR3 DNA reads TGTGCCAGCAGCCCCCGGGTCGGGGAGACCCAGTACTTC. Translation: CASSPRVGETQYF.

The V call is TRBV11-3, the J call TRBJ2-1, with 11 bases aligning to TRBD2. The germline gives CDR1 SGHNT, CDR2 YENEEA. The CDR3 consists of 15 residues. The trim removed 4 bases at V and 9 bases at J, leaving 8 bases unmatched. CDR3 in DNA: TGTGCCAGCAGCTCGGGGCTAGCGGGGGGTGGTGAGCAGTTCTTC. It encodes CASSSGLAGGGEQFF.

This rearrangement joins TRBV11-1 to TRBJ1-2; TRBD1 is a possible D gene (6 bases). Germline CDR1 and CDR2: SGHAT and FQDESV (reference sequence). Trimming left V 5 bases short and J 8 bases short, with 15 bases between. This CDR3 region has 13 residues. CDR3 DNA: TGTGCCAGCAGCCAGGACAGACTCGAGGGCTACACCTTC. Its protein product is CASSQDRLEGYTF.

The CDR3 DNA is TGTGCCAGCAGCTATCGACAGGGTTCCTACAATGAGCAGTTCTTC. Translating gives CASSYRQGSYNEQFF. The V and J genes are TRBV7-9 and TRBJ2-1; TRBD1 matches at 7 bases. The CDR3 covers 15 residues. CDR1 is SEHNR and CDR2 is FQNEAQ in the germline V gene (reference sequence). V shed 4 bases, J shed 1 base, and the junction held 4 bases outside the gene matches.

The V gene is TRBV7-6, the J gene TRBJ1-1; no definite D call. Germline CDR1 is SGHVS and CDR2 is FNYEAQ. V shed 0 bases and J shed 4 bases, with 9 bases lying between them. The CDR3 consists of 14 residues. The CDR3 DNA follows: TGTGCCAGCAGCTTAGCAGGGTTTGGCACTGAAGCTTTCTTT. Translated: CASSLAGFGTEAFF.

The CDR3 bases are TGTGCCAGCAGCCCGGCGGTGGGGGAAAAACTGTTTTTT. Amino acids: CASSPAVGEKLFF. This chain uses TRBV7-8 with TRBJ1-4; D not certain. Trimming stripped 5 bases from V and 8 bases from J, with 12 bases between. Germline CDR1 and CDR2: SGHVS and FQNEAQ. The CDR3 covers 13 residues.

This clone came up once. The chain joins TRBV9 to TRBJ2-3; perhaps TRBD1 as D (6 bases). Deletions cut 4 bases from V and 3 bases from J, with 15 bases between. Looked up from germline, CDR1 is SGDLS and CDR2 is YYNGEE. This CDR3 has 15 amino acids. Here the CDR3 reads CASSPGQTITDTQYF. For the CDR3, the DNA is TGTGCCAGCAGCCCAGGACAGACTATTACAGATACGCAGTATTTT. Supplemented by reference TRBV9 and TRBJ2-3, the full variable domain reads DSGVTQTPKHLITATGQRVTLRCSPRSGDLSVYWYQQSLDQGLQFLIQYYNGEERAKGNILERFSAQQFPDLHSELNLSSLELGDSALYFCASSPGQTITDTQYFGPGTRLTVL.

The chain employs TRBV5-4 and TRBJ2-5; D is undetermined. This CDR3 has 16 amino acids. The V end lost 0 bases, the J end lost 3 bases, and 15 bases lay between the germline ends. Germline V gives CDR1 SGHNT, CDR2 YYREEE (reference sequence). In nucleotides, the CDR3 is TGTGCCAGCAGCTTGGCCGGGTTATCCCATAAAGAGACCCAGTACTTC. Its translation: CASSLAGLSHKETQYF.

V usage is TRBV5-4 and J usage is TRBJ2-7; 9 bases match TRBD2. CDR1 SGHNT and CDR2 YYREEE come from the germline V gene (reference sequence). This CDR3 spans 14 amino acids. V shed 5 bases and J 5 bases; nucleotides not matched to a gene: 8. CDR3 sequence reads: CASSFGLAIDEQYF. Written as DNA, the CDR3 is TGTGCCAGCAGTTTCGGACTAGCGATTGACGAGCAGTACTTC.

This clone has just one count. The CDR3 nucleotides are TGCGCCAGCAGCTTGGGACAGGGAAAGGGCTACACCTTC. Its protein is CASSLGQGKGYTF. V usage is TRBV5-1 and J usage is TRBJ1-2; 7 bases align to TRBD1. With 0 bases clipped from V and 8 bases from J, the junction kept 4 bases outside the gene matches. Germline loops: CDR1 SGHRS, CDR2 YFSETQ. This CDR3 comprises 13 residues.

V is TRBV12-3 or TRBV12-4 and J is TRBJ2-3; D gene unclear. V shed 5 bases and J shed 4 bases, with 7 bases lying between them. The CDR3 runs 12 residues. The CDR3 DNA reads TGTGCCAGCAGTCTACAGCCAGATACGCAGTATTTT. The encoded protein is CASSLQPDTQYF.

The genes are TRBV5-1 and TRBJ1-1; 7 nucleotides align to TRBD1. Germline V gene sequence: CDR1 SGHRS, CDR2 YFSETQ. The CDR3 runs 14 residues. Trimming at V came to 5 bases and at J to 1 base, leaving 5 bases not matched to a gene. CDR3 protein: CASRLTGANTEAFF. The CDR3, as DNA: TGCGCCAGCAGATTAACAGGGGCGAACACTGAAGCTTTCTTT.

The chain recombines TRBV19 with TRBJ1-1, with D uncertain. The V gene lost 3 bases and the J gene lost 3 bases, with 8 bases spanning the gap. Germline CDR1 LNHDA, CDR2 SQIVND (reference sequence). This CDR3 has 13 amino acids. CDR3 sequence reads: CASSISRHTEAFF. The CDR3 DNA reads TGTGCCAGTAGTATCTCTCGGCACACTGAAGCTTTCTTT.

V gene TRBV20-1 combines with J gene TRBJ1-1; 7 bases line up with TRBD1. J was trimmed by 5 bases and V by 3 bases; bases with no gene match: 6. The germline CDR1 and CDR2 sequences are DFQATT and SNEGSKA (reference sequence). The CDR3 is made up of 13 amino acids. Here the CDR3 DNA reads TGCAGTGCTAGTGACAGGGTGGGAACTGAAGCTTTCTTT. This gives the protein CSASDRVGTEAFF.

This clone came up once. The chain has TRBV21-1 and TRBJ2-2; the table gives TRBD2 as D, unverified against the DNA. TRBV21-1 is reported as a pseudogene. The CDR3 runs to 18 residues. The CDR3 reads CASSKEGGEGEVTGELFF. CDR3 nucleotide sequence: TGTGCCAGCAGCAAAGAGGGTGGAGAGGGTGAAGTAACCGGGGAGCTGTTTTTT.

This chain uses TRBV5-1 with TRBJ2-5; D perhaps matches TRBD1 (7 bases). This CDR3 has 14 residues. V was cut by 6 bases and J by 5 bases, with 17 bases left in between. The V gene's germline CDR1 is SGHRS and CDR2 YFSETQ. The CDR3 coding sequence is TGCGCCAGCACCGTTACAGGGGCGGGGGAGACCCAGTACTTC. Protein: CASTVTGAGETQYF.

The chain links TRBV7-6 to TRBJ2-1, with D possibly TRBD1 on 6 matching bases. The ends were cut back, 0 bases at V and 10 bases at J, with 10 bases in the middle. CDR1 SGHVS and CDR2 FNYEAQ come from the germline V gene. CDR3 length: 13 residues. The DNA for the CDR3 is TGTGCCAGCAGCTTAGCTGGGACACCAGAGCAGTTCTTC. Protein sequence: CASSLAGTPEQFF.

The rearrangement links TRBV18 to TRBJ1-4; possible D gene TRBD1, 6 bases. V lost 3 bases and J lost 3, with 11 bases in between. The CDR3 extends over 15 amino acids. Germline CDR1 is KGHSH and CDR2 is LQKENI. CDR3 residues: CASSPTGPANEKLFF. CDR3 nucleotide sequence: TGTGCCAGCTCACCTACAGGGCCGGCTAATGAAAAACTGTTTTTT.

The CDR3, as DNA: TGTGCCAGCAGCCATATCAGGGGGCCGGGGACTGAAGCTTTCTTT. This gives the protein CASSHIRGPGTEAFF. V and J are TRBV3-1 (or the pseudogene TRBV3-2) and TRBJ1-1; TRBD1 aligns across 8 bases. The CDR3 has 15 residues. Germline V lookup: CDR1 LGHDT, CDR2 YNNKEL (reference sequence). Trimming at V came to 3 bases and at J to 5 bases, leaving 8 bases not matched to a gene.

In DNA, the CDR3 is TGCGCCAGCAGTGAGTCGTATAGGACAGGGGGCGGACCCCTGTATAGCAATCAGCCCCAGCATTTT. Its translation is CASSESYRTGGGPLYSNQPQHF. The chain joins TRBV10-1 to TRBJ1-5; TRBD1 matches 11 bases. The CDR3 length is 22 residues. J lost 0 bases, V lost 0 bases, and 16 bases had no gene match. Germline loops: CDR1 WNHNN, CDR2 SYGVQD (reference sequence).

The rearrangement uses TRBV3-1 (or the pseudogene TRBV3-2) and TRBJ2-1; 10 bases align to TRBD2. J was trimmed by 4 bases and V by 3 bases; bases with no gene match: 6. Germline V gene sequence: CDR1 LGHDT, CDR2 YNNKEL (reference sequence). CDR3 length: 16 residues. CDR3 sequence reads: CASSHRGGLAYNEQFF. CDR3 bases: TGTGCCAGCAGCCACCGTGGGGGACTAGCGTACAATGAGCAGTTCTTC.

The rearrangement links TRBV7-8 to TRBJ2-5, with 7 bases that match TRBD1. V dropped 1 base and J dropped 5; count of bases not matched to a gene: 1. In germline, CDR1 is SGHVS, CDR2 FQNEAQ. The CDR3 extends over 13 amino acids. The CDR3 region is CASSLDRGETQYF. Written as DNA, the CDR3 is TGTGCCAGCAGCTTAGACAGGGGTGAGACCCAGTACTTC.

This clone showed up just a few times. CDR3 nucleotides: TGTGCCAGCAGTTACGGACAGAGACACCTCTATGGCTACACCTTC. Translation: CASSYGQRHLYGYTF. V and J are TRBV6-2 or TRBV6-3 and TRBJ1-2; D is perhaps TRBD1 (6 bases). Trimming removed 2 bases at V and 4 bases at J, with 14 bases between. CDR1 MNHEY and CDR2 SVGEGT come from the germline V gene. This CDR3 is 15 amino acids long.

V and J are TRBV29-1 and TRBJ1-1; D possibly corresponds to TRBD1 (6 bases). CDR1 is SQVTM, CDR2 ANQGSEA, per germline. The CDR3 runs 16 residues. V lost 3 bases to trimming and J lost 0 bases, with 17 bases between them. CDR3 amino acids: CSVDKGGRWMNTEAFF. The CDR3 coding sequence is TGCAGCGTTGATAAGGGGGGTAGGTGGATGAACACTGAAGCTTTCTTT.

As DNA, the CDR3 is TGTGCCAGCAGCGTAGATGGGGGTTTGGATTCACCCCTCCACTTT. Residues: CASSVDGGLDSPLHF. The chain uses TRBV9 and TRBJ1-6; TRBD1 might be the D (5 bases). Germline CDR1 and CDR2: SGDLS and YYNGEE. Trimming shortened V by 0 bases and J by 8 bases, and 12 bases separated the two germline ends. CDR3 length: 15 residues.

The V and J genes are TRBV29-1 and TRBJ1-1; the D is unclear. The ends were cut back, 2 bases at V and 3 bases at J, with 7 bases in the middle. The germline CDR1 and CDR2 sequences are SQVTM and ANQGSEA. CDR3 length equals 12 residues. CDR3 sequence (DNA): TGCAGCGTTGAACCGCAATACACTGAAGCTTTCTTT. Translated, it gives CSVEPQYTEAFF.

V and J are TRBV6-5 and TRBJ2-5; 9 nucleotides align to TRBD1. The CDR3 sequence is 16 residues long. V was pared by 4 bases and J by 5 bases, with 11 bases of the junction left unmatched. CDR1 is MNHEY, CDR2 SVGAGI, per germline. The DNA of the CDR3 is TGTGCCAGCAGTTCTGGACAGGGGACATTAGGCGAGACCCAGTACTTC. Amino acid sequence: CASSSGQGTLGETQYF.